The subject of this entry is one TCR beta chain. Its antigen is undetermined. Expressed TCRB transcripts were sequenced, since all the RNA that had been isolated was reverse transcribed. Sequencing used immunoSEQ multiplex PCR; TCRdb keeps in-frame clones, though not all of them. Among 140,000 or so clones listed, less than 15% were seen once. The sample belongs to a study of beta chain features in type 1 diabetes. Overall study context: No patient-donor differences in age, gender, total cells or subset yield. Study-wide results and caveats: Across all four CD4+ subsets, people with type 1 diabetes showed modestly shorter TCRB CDR3s. Fewer insertions but more deletions were seen at VDJ junctions in type 1 diabetes patients.

CDR1 is SGHVS, CDR2 FNYEAQ, per germline. V was trimmed by 0 bases and J by 0 bases, leaving 12 bases between them. The CDR3 is 18 amino acids. The source of this sequence is a young man with type 1 diabetes. Sequencing was done on a sample of central memory CD4+ T cells from blood. The J gene is TRBJ2-6, the V gene TRBV7-6; D remains ambiguous. The CDR3: CASSLAYDESSGANVLTF. The CDR3 DNA sequence: TGTGCCAGCAGCTTAGCGTACGACGAAAGCTCTGGGGCCAACGTCCTGACTTTC.